This T cell receptor (beta chain) derives from a study of blood T cells in healthy people across ages. Study-wide findings and caveats: When one million T cells were used, diversity estimates were thought to be underestimates.

This clonotype was detected a few times. What it binds is unknown. A second about 7 to 11 cycle PCR used barcoded and J-beta primers. A template-switch adaptor with 12 random nucleotides tagged each cDNA molecule. Paired-end reads containing CDR3 totaled no fewer than 3 million for each sample. One entry per CDR3 protein results from TCRdb running MiXCR on the 5' RACE reads. This sample has 650,000 to 1,000,000 distinct CDR3 sequences, with roughly 46% found just once. Sequencing used blood. This sequence originates from a man older than 75 in good health.

The CDR3 region is CASSFRGFEQFF. The CDR3 coding sequence is TGTGCCAGCAGCTTCCGGGGGTTTGAGCAGTTCTTC. This chain links TRBV5-6 with TRBJ2-1; the D gene is possibly TRBD2 (6 bases). The CDR3 has 12 amino acids. Germline CDR1 SGHDT, CDR2 YYEEEE. The V gene lost 2 bases and the J gene lost 9 bases, with 9 bases spanning the gap.